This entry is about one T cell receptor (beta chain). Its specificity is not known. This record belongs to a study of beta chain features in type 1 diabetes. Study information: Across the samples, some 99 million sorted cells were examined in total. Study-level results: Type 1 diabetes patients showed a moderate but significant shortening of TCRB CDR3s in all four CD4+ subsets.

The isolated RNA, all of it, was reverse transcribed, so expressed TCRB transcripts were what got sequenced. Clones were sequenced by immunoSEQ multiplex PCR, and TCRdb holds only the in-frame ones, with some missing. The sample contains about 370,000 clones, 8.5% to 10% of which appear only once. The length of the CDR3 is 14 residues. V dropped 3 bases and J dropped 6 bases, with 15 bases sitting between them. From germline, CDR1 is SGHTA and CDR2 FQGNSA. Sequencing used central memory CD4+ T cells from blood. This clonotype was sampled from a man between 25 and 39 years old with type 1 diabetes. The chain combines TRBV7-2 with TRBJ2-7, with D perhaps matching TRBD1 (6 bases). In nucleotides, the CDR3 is TGTGCCAGCAGCTTCGGGACACCTTCGGGCGAGCAGTACTTC. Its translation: CASSFGTPSGEQYF.